This T cell receptor (beta chain) was retrieved from a study of early T cells in non-severe SARS-CoV-2 infection. The CDR3 has 12 residues. Germline CDR1 and CDR2: MNHEY and SVGAGI. V was cut by 2 bases and J by 5 bases, with 6 bases left in between. In its sample, this clonotype was seen once. TCRdb ran MiXCR on the 5' RACE reads and lists one entry per CDR3 protein. The repertoire holds around 70,000 distinct CDR3 sequences, less than 9.5% seen once, with roughly 3.2% in the top ten. This chain uses TRBV6-5 with TRBJ2-5, with D hard to call. Specimen: whole blood. The clonotype comes from an adult who was a healthcare worker with PCR-confirmed SARS-CoV-2 infection or an uninfected control (not recorded which). In nucleotides, the CDR3 is TGTGCCAGCAGTTACGGACGGGAGACCCAGTACTTC. It codes for CASSYGRETQYF.